This T cell receptor beta chain is from a study of regulatory T cells in long-lasting Graves disease. Time point denoted: newly diagnosed GD, antithyroid drugs for less than 3 months. Extracted RNA from PBMCs served as the source of the TCR library. This CDR3 is 12 amino acids long. With 6 bases removed from V and 3 bases from J, the gap between germline ends came to 7 bases. Germline values: CDR1 MDHEN, CDR2 SYDVKM. To make TCR beta libraries, researchers used iRepertoire HTBI primers and Arm-PCR of CDR3 regions. Via MiXCR, TCRdb re-called the multiplex PCR reads, giving one row per CDR3 protein. The data contain approximately 400,000 distinct CDR3 sequences, over 9.5% of them singletons. This clonotype was found many times. This sample was also put to use in a study of T cells in Graves' hyperthyroidism and ophthalmopathy.

This chain links TRBV28 with TRBJ2-3; D uncertain. The clonotype was recovered from a young woman with Graves disease. The source was peripheral blood mononuclear cells (PBMCs), collected at new diagnosis, from a patient treated with antithyroid drugs. The CDR3 protein is CASRPGTDTQYF. The CDR3 coding sequence is TGTGCCAGCAGGCCCGGGACAGATACGCAGTATTTT. Combining the CDR3 with reference TRBV28 and TRBJ2-3 gives the whole variable domain DVKVTQSSRYLVKRTGEKVFLECVQDMDHENMFWYRQDPGLGLRLIYFSYDVKMKEKGDIPEGYSVSREKKERFSLILESASTNQTSMYLCASRPGTDTQYFGPGTRLTVL.